This paragraph reports one T cell receptor beta chain. CDR1 and CDR2 from the germline V gene are KGHSH and LQKENI. Trimming shortened V by 6 bases and J by 6 bases, and 17 bases separated the two germline ends. The CDR3 runs 14 residues. This table comes from immunoSEQ multiplex PCR, and its TCRdb copy is limited to in-frame clones, with some not included. This sample carries almost 300,000 clones, nearly 90% of them seen once, and the ten largest clones take roughly 10%. These data belong to a study of blood T cell repertoires in COVID-19. The source of this sequence is a woman aged 30 to 39 with COVID-19, enrolled during active disease. This chain connects TRBV18 to TRBJ1-2; maybe TRBD1 (5 bases). Input material: peripheral blood. CDR3 sequence reads: CASSRRGTRDGYTF. CDR3 DNA: TGTGCCAGCTCGCGCCGGGGGACGAGAGATGGCTACACCTTC.